The 15 T cell receptor beta chains given below trace back to one sample, sequenced in a study of CD8 T cells in ankylosing spondylitis (dated by TCRdb to 2015 to 2018). The method behind the library was 5' RACE. The sequencer listed for this sample is Illumina HiSeq 2500. Using fastp at Q25 and MiXCR, TCRdb reprocessed the public reads and kept productive beta chains. Identical CDR3 protein sequences are pooled into one entry, listed with their most common genes and DNA. This sample is represented by 180,000 or so distinct CDR3 sequences; roughly 10% of them were singletons. Of the sample, 29% is held by the ten largest clones. Material: blood, either unsorted or a sorted T cell fraction (not recorded which). The receptors shown here come from a male donor with ankylosing spondylitis or in good health (not recorded which).

The sample holds many counts of this clonotype. The chain links TRBV6-5 to TRBJ2-2; 8 nucleotides match TRBD2. J was trimmed by 5 bases and V by 0 bases; bases with no gene match: 2. The CDR3 spans 15 residues. From germline, CDR1 is MNHEY and CDR2 SVGAGI. CDR3: CASSYSGLGTGELFF. In DNA form, the CDR3 reads TGTGCCAGCAGTTACTCGGGACTAGGTACCGGGGAGCTGTTTTTT.

The table lists this clonotype with many counts. The genes are TRBV5-1 and TRBJ2-1; maybe TRBD1 (6 bases). The V end lost 0 bases, the J end lost 7 bases, and 17 bases lay between the germline ends. The CDR3 runs 16 residues. The germline V gene encodes CDR1 SGHRS and CDR2 YFSETQ. CDR3 in DNA: TGCGCCAGCAGCTTGGGTGACAGGACCTACTTGAATGAGCAGTTCTTC. As protein: CASSLGDRTYLNEQFF.

In its sample, this clonotype was seen many times. The chain carries TRBV5-1 and TRBJ1-2; 8 bases agree with TRBD1. V shed 2 bases, J shed 4 bases, and the junction held 7 bases outside the gene matches. CDR1 is SGHRS and CDR2 is YFSETQ in the germline V gene. The CDR3 has 15 residues. The CDR3 region is CASSFGNRGGYGYTF. The CDR3 nucleotides read TGCGCCAGCAGCTTTGGGAACAGGGGGGGCTATGGCTACACCTTC. The whole variable domain, remainder taken from reference TRBV5-1 and TRBJ1-2, is KAGVTQTPRYLIKTRGQQVTLSCSPISGHRSVSWYQQTPGQGLQFLFEYFSETQRNKGNFPGRFSGRQFSNSRSEMNVSTLELGDSALYLCASSFGNRGGYGYTFGSGTRLTVV.

This clonotype has a count of ten or more. The chain carries TRBV5-1 and TRBJ2-1; tentatively, D is TRBD1 (5 bases). CDR3 length: 15 amino acids. In germline, CDR1 is SGHRS, CDR2 YFSETQ. Trimming took 5 bases from V and 2 from J, leaving 14 bases between them. CDR3 bases: TGCGCCAGCAGTATGGGGCAGGGAACCTACAATGAGCAGTTCTTC. Translating gives CASSMGQGTYNEQFF.

The chain employs TRBV4-3 and TRBJ2-5; D not resolved. Germline-derived CDR1 and CDR2 are LGHNA and YSLEER. The CDR3 is 12 amino acids. V lost 0 bases and J 6 bases, leaving 5 bases between the germline ends. The CDR3 protein is CASSQDRKTQYF. CDR3 bases: TGCGCCAGCAGCCAAGATAGAAAGACCCAGTACTTC.

At least ten counts were recorded for this clonotype. This chain links TRBV3-1 with TRBJ2-3; 10 bases align to TRBD2. V lost 4 bases, J lost 1 base, and 11 bases stayed unmatched. Germline V gene sequence: CDR1 LGHDT, CDR2 YNNKEL (reference sequence). This CDR3 comprises 18 residues. The DNA of the CDR3 is TGTGCCAGCAGCCGCGGACTAGCGGTTTCTCTTGGCACAGATACGCAGTATTTT. Translated: CASSRGLAVSLGTDTQYF.

This clonotype was observed many times. V gene TRBV4-1 combines with J gene TRBJ2-1, with no clear D. The V end lost 1 base, the J end lost 6 bases, and 16 bases lay between the germline ends. In germline, CDR1 is MGHRA, CDR2 YSYEKL. The CDR3 contains 16 residues. The CDR3 sequence: CASSQVDMIFFNEQFF. The CDR3 nucleotides read TGCGCCAGCAGCCAAGTAGACATGATCTTCTTCAATGAGCAGTTCTTC.

In regard to this clonotype: Given a much more abundant clone one base away, this may be a read error. The chain employs TRBV5-1 and TRBJ1-6, with 7 positions matching TRBD1. CDR3 length equals 17 residues. Germline CDR1 SGHRS, CDR2 YFSETQ. This CDR3 is CASTLEGTAASSSPLHF. The CDR3 nucleotides read TGCGCCAGCACCTTGGAAGGGACAGCGGCCTCAAGTTCACCCCTCCACTTT.

Many counts were recorded for this clonotype. The chain has TRBV10-3 and TRBJ2-7; tentative D call: TRBD2 (6 bases). V gave up 6 bases and J gave up 0 bases, with 18 bases separating them. Germline V CDR1 and CDR2: ENHRY, SYGVKD. The CDR3 has 16 residues. CDR3 nucleotides: TGTGCCATCAGGGGGACCGGGGGATTAAGCTCCTACGAGCAGTACTTC. Its translation: CAIRGTGGLSSYEQYF.

V usage is TRBV6-1 and J usage is TRBJ2-2, with D possibly being TRBD2 (6 bases). CDR1 is MNHNS, CDR2 SASEGT, per germline. This CDR3 has 15 residues. V was cut by 6 bases and J by 2 bases, with 13 bases left in between. The CDR3 DNA sequence: TGTGCCAGCAGCTCACCGGGACTCAACACCGGGGAGCTGTTTTTT. This sequence encodes CASSSPGLNTGELFF.

The table lists this clonotype with a few counts. The chain couples TRBV27 to TRBJ2-7, with D unresolved. The CDR3 spans 11 residues. The V gene lost 5 bases and the J gene lost 5 bases, with 7 bases spanning the gap. CDR1 and CDR2 (germline): MNHEY, SMNVEV (reference sequence). The CDR3 loop is CASSALNEQYF. In nucleotides, the CDR3 is TGTGCCAGCAGTGCTCTAAACGAGCAGTACTTC.

In its sample, this clonotype was seen many times. This rearrangement joins TRBV9 to TRBJ1-1; tentative D call: TRBD1 (5 bases). V dropped 4 bases and J dropped 5 bases, with 18 bases sitting between them. This CDR3 is 15 amino acids long. Germline V gene data show CDR1 as SGDLS and CDR2 as YYNGEE. The DNA for the CDR3 is TGTGCCAGCAGCACCAGGGATGAGAGAGGGACTGAAGCTTTCTTT. Protein: CASSTRDERGTEAFF.

This clonotype was counted ten times or more. This chain joins TRBV4-2 and TRBJ1-5, with D uncertain. The CDR3 totals 13 residues. Per germline, CDR1 LGHNA and CDR2 YNFKEQ. V lost 6 bases, J lost 4 bases, and 10 bases lay in between. CDR3 in amino acids: CASRQDGNQPQHF. The CDR3 coding sequence is TGTGCCAGCAGGCAGGACGGGAATCAGCCCCAGCATTTT.

This clonotype showed up many times. This chain connects TRBV12-3 or TRBV12-4 to TRBJ1-1; D possibly corresponds to TRBD1 (6 bases). V was shortened by 7 bases and J by 1 base, with 13 bases between the two germline ends. The CDR3 runs 14 residues. CDR3 sequence: CASKLGGGNTEAFF. CDR3 in DNA: TGTGCCAGCAAACTAGGGGGGGGGAACACTGAAGCTTTCTTT.

This clonotype was detected ten times or more. DNA for the CDR3: TGCGCCAGCAGTTGGGGACAGGGGGTTGGCGAGCAGTACTTC. It encodes CASSWGQGVGEQYF. The chain has TRBV5-1 and TRBJ2-7; 11 bases are a match to TRBD1. V shed 5 bases and J 6 bases; nucleotides not matched to a gene: 7. Germline CDR1 is SGHRS and CDR2 is YFSETQ. There are 14 residues in the CDR3.